Listed here is a single T cell receptor beta chain. Its antigen is unidentified. Data came from immunoSEQ multiplex PCR; TCRdb stores just in-frame clones and leaves some out. The sample contains more than 5,000 clones, 92% of which appear only once. Of eight RAG-deficient patients, one had SCID, two Omenn syndrome, five CID or atypical SCID. CDR1 and CDR2 (germline): SGHVS, FNYEAQ. The CDR3 totals 15 residues. V shed 4 bases and J shed 4 bases, with 13 bases lying between them. This record comes from a study of regulatory and conventional T cells in RAG deficiency. Study findings and constraints: Omenn CD25-high CD127-low cells may be activated cells, not true Tregs. In Omenn syndrome, Treg and Tconv repertoires overlapped >80%. Shannon entropy fell and Simpson indices rose in RAG-deficient patients.

J is TRBJ2-2 and V is TRBV7-6; D is possibly TRBD1 (8 bases). The receptor's source is a human donor with RAG deficiency presenting as severe combined immunodeficiency. Specimen: CD8+ T cells sorted from blood. This CDR3 is CASSYNRGGTGELFF. The CDR3 region has the DNA TGTGCCAGCAGCTATAACAGGGGGGGCACCGGGGAGCTGTTTTTT.